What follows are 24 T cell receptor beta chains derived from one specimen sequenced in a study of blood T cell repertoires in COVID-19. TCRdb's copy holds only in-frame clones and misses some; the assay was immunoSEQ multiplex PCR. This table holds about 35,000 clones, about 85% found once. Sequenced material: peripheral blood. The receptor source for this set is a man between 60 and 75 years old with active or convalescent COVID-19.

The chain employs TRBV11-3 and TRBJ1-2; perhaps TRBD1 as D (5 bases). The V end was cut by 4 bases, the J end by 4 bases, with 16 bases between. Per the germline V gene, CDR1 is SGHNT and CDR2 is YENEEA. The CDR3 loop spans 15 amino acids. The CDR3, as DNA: TGTGCCAGCAGCTCAACCCCATCCAGGGTCTATGGCTACACCTTC. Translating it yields CASSSTPSRVYGYTF.

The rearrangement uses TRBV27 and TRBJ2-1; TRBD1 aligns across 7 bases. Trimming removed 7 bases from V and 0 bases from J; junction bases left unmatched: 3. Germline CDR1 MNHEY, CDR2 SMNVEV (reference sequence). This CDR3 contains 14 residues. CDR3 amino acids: CASMRDSSYNEQFF. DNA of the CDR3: TGTGCCAGCATGAGGGACAGCTCCTACAATGAGCAGTTCTTC.

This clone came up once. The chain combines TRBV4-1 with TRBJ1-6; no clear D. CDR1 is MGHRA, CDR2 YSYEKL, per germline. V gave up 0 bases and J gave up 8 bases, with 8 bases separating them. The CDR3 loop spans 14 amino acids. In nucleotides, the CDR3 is TGCGCCAGCAGCCAAGACGGGATTTATTCACCCCTCCACTTT. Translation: CASSQDGIYSPLHF.

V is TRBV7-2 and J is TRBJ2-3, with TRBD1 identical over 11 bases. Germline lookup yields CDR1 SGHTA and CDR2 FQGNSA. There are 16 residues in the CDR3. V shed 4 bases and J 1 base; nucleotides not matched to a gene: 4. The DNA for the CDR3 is TGTGCCAGCAGCTCTTGGACAGGGGGCGGCACAGATACGCAGTATTTT. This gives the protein CASSSWTGGGTDTQYF.

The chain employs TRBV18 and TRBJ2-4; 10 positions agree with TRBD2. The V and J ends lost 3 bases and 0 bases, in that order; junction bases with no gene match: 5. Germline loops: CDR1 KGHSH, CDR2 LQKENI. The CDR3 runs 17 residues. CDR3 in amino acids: CASSPTSGQLAKNIQYF. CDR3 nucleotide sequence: TGTGCCAGCTCACCGACTAGCGGGCAACTAGCCAAAAACATTCAGTACTTC.

The CDR3 region is CASSFSSSSDTQYF. The CDR3 bases are TGTGCCAGCAGCTTTTCTTCTAGTTCAGATACGCAGTATTTT. The chain combines TRBV11-2 with TRBJ2-3; unclear D gene. Trimming took off 3 bases at V and 4 bases at J, with 11 bases between the two ends. Germline V gene sequence: CDR1 SGHAT, CDR2 FQNNGV. The CDR3 contains 14 residues.

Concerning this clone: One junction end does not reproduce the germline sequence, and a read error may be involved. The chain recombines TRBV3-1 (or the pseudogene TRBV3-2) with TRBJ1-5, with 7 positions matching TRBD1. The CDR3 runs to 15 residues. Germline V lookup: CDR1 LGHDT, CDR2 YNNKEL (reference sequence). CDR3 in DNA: TGTGCCAGCAGCCAAGGTGGAGGGGGCAACCAGCCCCAGCATTTT. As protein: CASSQGGGGNQPQHF.

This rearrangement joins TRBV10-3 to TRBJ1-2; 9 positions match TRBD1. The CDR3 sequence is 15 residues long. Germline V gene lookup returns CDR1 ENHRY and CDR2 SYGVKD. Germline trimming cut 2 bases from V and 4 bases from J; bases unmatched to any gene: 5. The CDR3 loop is CAISEGTGLGYGYTF. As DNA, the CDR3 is TGTGCCATCAGTGAGGGGACAGGGTTGGGCTATGGCTACACCTTC.

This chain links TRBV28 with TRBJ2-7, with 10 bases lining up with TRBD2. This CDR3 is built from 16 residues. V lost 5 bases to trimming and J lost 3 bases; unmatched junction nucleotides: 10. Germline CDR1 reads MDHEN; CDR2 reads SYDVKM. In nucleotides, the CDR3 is TGTGCCAGCAGTGGGGGCCGACTAGCGGGCCTCTACGAGCAGTACGTC. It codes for CASSGGRLAGLYEQYV.

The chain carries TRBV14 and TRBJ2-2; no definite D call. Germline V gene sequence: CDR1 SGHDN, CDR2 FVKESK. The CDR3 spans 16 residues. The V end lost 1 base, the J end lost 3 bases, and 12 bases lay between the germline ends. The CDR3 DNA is TGTGCCAGCAGCCAAGTAGTCGGTCTGGACACCGGGGAGCTGTTTTTT. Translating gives CASSQVVGLDTGELFF.

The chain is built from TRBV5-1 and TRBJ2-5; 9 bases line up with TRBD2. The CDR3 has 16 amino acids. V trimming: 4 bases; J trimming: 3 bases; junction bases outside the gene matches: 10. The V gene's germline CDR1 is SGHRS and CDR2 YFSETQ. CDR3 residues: CASSPGLAGTKETQYF. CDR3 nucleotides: TGCGCCAGCAGCCCGGGTCTAGCGGGAACAAAAGAGACCCAGTACTTC.

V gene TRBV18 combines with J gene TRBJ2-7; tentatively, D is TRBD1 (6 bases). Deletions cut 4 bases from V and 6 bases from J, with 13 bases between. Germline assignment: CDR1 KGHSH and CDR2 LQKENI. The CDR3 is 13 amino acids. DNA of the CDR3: TGTGCCAGCTCACGGCTAAGGGACACCGAGCAGTACGTC. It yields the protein CASSRLRDTEQYV.

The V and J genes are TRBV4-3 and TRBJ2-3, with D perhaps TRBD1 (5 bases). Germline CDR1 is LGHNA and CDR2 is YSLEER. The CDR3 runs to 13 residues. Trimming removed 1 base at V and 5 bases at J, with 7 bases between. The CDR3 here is CASSQAQGDTQYF. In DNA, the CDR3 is TGCGCCAGCAGCCAAGCCCAGGGAGATACGCAGTATTTT.

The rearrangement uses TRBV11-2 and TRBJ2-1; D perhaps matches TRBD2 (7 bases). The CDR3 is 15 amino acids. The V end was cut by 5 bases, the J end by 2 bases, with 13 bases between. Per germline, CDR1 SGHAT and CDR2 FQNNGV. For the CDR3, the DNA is TGTGCCAGCAGCCTTCGGGGGGCTACCTACAATGAGCAGTTCTTC. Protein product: CASSLRGATYNEQFF.

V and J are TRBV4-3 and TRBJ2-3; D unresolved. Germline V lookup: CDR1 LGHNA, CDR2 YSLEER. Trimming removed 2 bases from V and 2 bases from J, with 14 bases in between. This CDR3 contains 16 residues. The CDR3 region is CASSQNVEPYTDTQYF. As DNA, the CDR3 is TGCGCCAGCAGCCAAAATGTAGAACCGTACACAGATACGCAGTATTTT.

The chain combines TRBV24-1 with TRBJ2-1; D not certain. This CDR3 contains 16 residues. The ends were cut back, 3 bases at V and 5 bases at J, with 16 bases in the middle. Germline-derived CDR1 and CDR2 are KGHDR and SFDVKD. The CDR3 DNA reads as TGTGCCACCAGTGATGTACGGGTTCCTAACAACAATGAGCAGTTCTTC. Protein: CATSDVRVPNNNEQFF.

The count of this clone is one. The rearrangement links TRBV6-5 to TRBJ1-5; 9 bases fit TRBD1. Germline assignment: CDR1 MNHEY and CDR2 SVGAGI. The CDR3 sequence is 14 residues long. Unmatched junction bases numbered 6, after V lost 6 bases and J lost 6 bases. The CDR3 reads CASSPGTGLQPQHF. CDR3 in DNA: TGTGCCAGCAGCCCGGGGACAGGGCTTCAGCCCCAGCATTTT.

The CDR3 nucleotides are TGCGCCAGCAGCCGACATGAGAACTATGGCTACACCTTC. This encodes CASSRHENYGYTF. The chain carries TRBV4-1 and TRBJ1-2; D is unclear. The CDR3 runs to 13 residues. Deletions cut 4 bases from V and 2 bases from J, with 8 bases between. Germline V lookup: CDR1 MGHRA, CDR2 YSYEKL.

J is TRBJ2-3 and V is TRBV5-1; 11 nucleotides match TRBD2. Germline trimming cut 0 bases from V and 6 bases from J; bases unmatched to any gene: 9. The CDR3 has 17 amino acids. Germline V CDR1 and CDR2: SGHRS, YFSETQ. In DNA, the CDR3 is TGCGCCAGCAGCTTGGGGGCGACTAGCGGGGCGGTTGATACGCAGTATTTT. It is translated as CASSLGATSGAVDTQYF.

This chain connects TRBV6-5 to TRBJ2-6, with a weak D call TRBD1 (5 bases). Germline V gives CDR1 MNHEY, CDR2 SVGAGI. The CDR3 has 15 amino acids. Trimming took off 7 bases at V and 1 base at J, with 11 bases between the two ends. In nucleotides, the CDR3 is TGTGCCAGCACGGCAGGGTGGTCTGGGGCCAACGTCCTGACTTTC. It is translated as CASTAGWSGANVLTF.

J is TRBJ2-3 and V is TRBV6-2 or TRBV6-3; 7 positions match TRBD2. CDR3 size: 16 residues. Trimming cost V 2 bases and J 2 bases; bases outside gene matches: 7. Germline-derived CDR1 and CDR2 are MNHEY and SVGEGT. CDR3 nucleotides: TGTGCCAGCAGTTACGGGGCTAGCGGCTACACAGATACGCAGTATTTT. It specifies CASSYGASGYTDTQYF.

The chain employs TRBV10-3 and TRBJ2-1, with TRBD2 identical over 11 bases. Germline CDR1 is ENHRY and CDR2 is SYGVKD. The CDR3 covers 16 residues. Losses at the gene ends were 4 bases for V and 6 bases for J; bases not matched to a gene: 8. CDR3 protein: CAISGRGSGGANEQFF. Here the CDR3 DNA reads TGTGCCATCAGTGGGCGGGGTAGCGGGGGGGCCAATGAGCAGTTCTTC.

CDR3 region: CASSVTGDRTDTQYF. The CDR3 DNA reads TGTGCCAGCAGCGTTACCGGGGACAGAACAGATACGCAGTATTTT. V is TRBV7-9 and J is TRBJ2-3; 7 nucleotides match TRBD1. Trimming at V came to 5 bases and at J to 3 bases, leaving 8 bases not matched to a gene. The CDR3 consists of 15 residues. Germline CDR1 reads SEHNR; CDR2 reads FQNEAQ (reference sequence). Variable domain in full (rest from reference TRBV7-9 and TRBJ2-3): DTGVSQNPRHKITKRGQNVTFRCDPISEHNRLYWYRQTLGQGPEFLTYFQNEAQLEKSRLLSDRFSAERPKGSFSTLEIQRTEQGDSAMYLCASSVTGDRTDTQYFGPGTRLTVL.

The CDR3 sequence: CASIEEPRTNYGYTF. The DNA of the CDR3 is TGTGCCAGCATTGAGGAACCCCGAACTAACTATGGCTACACCTTC. The chain links TRBV5-4 to TRBJ1-2, with D uncertain. There are 15 residues in the CDR3. The germline CDR1 and CDR2 sequences are SGHNT and YYREEE (reference sequence). V was cut by 6 bases and J by 0 bases, with 15 bases left in between.